The 28 T cell receptor beta chains given below trace back to one sample, sequenced in a study of cytotoxic CD8 clonotypes in ibrutinib-treated CLL. The table came from immunoSEQ multiplex PCR; TCRdb's copy has only in-frame clones and leaves some out. The sample carries roughly 58,000 clones, roughly 54% recorded once. The sample in question was PBMCs, obtained at disease progression, from a patient treated with ibrutinib. The receptors derive from a human donor with chronic lymphocytic leukemia.

This clone was observed a few times. The chain couples TRBV7-9 to TRBJ1-1; unclear D gene. The CDR3 loop spans 14 amino acids. CDR1 is SEHNR and CDR2 is FQNEAQ in the germline V gene (reference sequence). The germline V and J ends were trimmed by 5 bases and 1 base, with 11 bases remaining between them. Here the CDR3 DNA reads TGTGCCAGCAGCCTACCAGTCGGGAACACTGAAGCTTTCTTT. This gives the protein CASSLPVGNTEAFF.

This clone was observed at least ten times. The chain combines TRBV7-2 with TRBJ1-2; 8 nucleotides align to TRBD1. CDR3 size: 12 residues. CDR1 SGHTA and CDR2 FQGNSA come from the germline V gene. Unmatched junction bases numbered 3, after V lost 4 bases and J lost 8 bases. The CDR3 protein is CASSSGTGGYTF. In DNA, the CDR3 is TGTGCCAGCAGCTCGGGGACAGGCGGCTACACCTTC.

Only one count was recorded for this clone. The V and J genes are TRBV2 and TRBJ2-7, with 8 bases lining up with TRBD1. With 10 bases clipped from V and 5 bases from J, the junction kept 7 bases outside the gene matches. Germline V CDR1 and CDR2: SNHLY, FYNNEI. This CDR3 contains 12 residues. CDR3 amino acids: CAKGQGVDEQYF. The CDR3 DNA sequence: TGTGCCAAAGGACAGGGTGTCGACGAGCAGTACTTC.

The rearrangement links TRBV6-5 to TRBJ1-3, with no clear D. The length of the CDR3 is 14 residues. The germline V and J ends were trimmed by 3 bases and 9 bases, with 15 bases remaining between them. Germline V gene sequence: CDR1 MNHEY, CDR2 SVGAGI. This CDR3 is CASSYGLPSATIYF. The CDR3 DNA is TGTGCCAGCAGTTATGGACTCCCTAGTGCCACCATATATTTT.

The chain has TRBV25-1 and TRBJ2-7; D gene uncertain. Germline CDR1 MGHDK, CDR2 SYGVNS. This CDR3 is built from 14 residues. Trimming left V 1 base short and J 2 bases short, with 9 bases between. The CDR3 here is CASSESGRTYEQYF. The CDR3 DNA follows: TGTGCCAGCAGTGAATCAGGCAGGACCTACGAGCAGTACTTC.

There are a few counts of this clone. The chain links TRBV5-4 to TRBJ2-7; D gene unclear. Trimming stripped 5 bases from V and 2 bases from J, with 8 bases between. Germline V gene data show CDR1 as SGHNT and CDR2 as YYREEE (reference sequence). CDR3 length: 12 amino acids. CDR3 region: CASRGLTYEQYF. In DNA form, the CDR3 reads TGTGCCAGCAGGGGCCTCACCTACGAGCAGTACTTC.

This clone was observed a few times. The chain recombines TRBV18 with TRBJ1-5; D remains ambiguous. V gave up 2 bases and J gave up 0 bases, with 8 bases separating them. CDR1 is KGHSH and CDR2 is LQKENI in the germline V gene. The CDR3 sequence is 15 residues long. CDR3 DNA: TGTGCCAGCTCACCAAACAGTAATAGCAATCAGCCCCAGCATTTT. As protein: CASSPNSNSNQPQHF.

The chain couples TRBV9 to TRBJ1-5; D ambiguous. Germline lookup yields CDR1 SGDLS and CDR2 YYNGEE. This CDR3 is 13 amino acids long. V was shortened by 2 bases and J by 4 bases, with 7 bases between the two germline ends. CDR3 sequence reads: CASSVADNQPQHF. The CDR3 DNA is TGTGCCAGCAGCGTTGCGGATAATCAGCCCCAGCATTTT.

This chain uses TRBV2 with TRBJ2-5, with a tentative D call TRBD1 (6 bases). The CDR3 covers 14 residues. Trimming cost V 7 bases and J 1 base, with 13 bases left between them. The germline gives CDR1 SNHLY, CDR2 FYNNEI. The CDR3 DNA is TGTGCCAGCAAAGGGGGTTTGGGCCAAGAGACCCAGTACTTC. This sequence encodes CASKGGLGQETQYF.

There are a few counts of this clone. The chain joins TRBV11-3 to TRBJ2-7; D is unresolved. CDR3 size: 11 residues. Germline V CDR1 and CDR2: SGHNT, YENEEA. Trimming pared 1 base from V and 9 bases from J, leaving 7 bases between. CDR3 region: CASSLGWGQYF. The CDR3, as DNA: TGTGCCAGCAGCTTAGGGTGGGGGCAGTACTTC.

The V gene is TRBV7-2, the J gene TRBJ1-1; unclear D gene. The CDR3 runs 13 residues. Germline CDR1 is SGHTA and CDR2 is FQGNSA. The V end was cut by 0 bases, the J end by 4 bases, with 6 bases between. The CDR3 is CASSLAAGTEAFF. The DNA for the CDR3 is TGTGCCAGCAGCTTAGCCGCCGGCACTGAAGCTTTCTTT.

This clone has just a few counts. J is TRBJ2-4 and V is TRBV2; D not resolved. Trimming took 2 bases from V and 0 from J, leaving 2 bases between them. Germline CDR1 SNHLY, CDR2 FYNNEI. This CDR3 spans 13 amino acids. The CDR3 reads CASSELAKNIQYF. As DNA, the CDR3 is TGTGCCAGCAGTGAATTAGCCAAAAACATTCAGTACTTC.

This chain connects TRBV6-5 to TRBJ2-7, with 9 nucleotides matching TRBD1. Germline V gives CDR1 MNHEY, CDR2 SVGAGI. Trimming cost V 8 bases and J 5 bases; bases outside gene matches: 10. This CDR3 contains 14 residues. The CDR3 DNA is TGTGCCAGCGGACTCCGGGACAGGGTAGACGAGCAGTACTTC. It translates to CASGLRDRVDEQYF.

The V gene is TRBV10-3, the J gene TRBJ2-5; D is possibly TRBD2 (6 bases). The germline V gene encodes CDR1 ENHRY and CDR2 SYGVKD. This CDR3 is 14 amino acids long. V shed 10 bases and J shed 5 bases, with 20 bases lying between them. The CDR3 here is CASSLRAGRETQYF. The DNA of the CDR3 is TGTGCCAGCAGCCTTCGGGCGGGGCGGGAGACCCAGTACTTC.

The genes are TRBV4-1 and TRBJ2-7; no clear D gene. CDR3 size: 14 residues. Deletions cut 1 base from V and 1 base from J, with 8 bases between. Per the germline V gene, CDR1 is MGHRA and CDR2 is YSYEKL. The CDR3 loop reads CASSQVVGSYEQYF. CDR3 coding DNA: TGCGCCAGCAGCCAAGTGGTAGGGTCCTACGAGCAGTACTTC.

This chain connects TRBV2 to TRBJ1-6, with D maybe TRBD1 (5 bases). CDR3 length: 13 amino acids. The V and J ends lost 4 bases and 8 bases respectively, with 9 bases between them. CDR1 is SNHLY, CDR2 FYNNEI, per germline. The CDR3 DNA is TGTGCCAGCAGTGGTCAAGGGGATTCACCCCTCCACTTT. It codes for CASSGQGDSPLHF.

This chain joins TRBV6-4 and TRBJ2-1, with 8 bases matching TRBD1. V was pared by 5 bases and J by 4 bases, with 7 bases of the junction left unmatched. CDR3 length: 15 residues. The germline CDR1 and CDR2 sequences are MRHNA and SNTAGT. The CDR3 protein is CASSYLGQVYNEQFF. DNA for the CDR3: TGTGCCAGCAGTTACCTGGGACAGGTATACAATGAGCAGTTCTTC.

The rearrangement links TRBV11-2 to TRBJ1-3; 10 nucleotides align to TRBD1. This CDR3 region has 16 residues. Germline assignment: CDR1 SGHAT and CDR2 FQNNGV. J lost 0 bases, V lost 8 bases, and 7 bases had no gene match. The CDR3 protein is CASSPWTGGSGNTIYF. The DNA of the CDR3 is TGTGCCAGCTCACCGTGGACAGGGGGCTCTGGAAACACCATATATTTT.

V usage is TRBV5-1 and J usage is TRBJ2-7; D perhaps matches TRBD1 (7 bases). The germline gives CDR1 SGHRS, CDR2 YFSETQ. The CDR3 is made up of 14 amino acids. V lost 4 bases and J 2 bases, leaving 13 bases between the germline ends. The CDR3 is CASSGRTGAYEQYF. The CDR3 DNA follows: TGCGCCAGCAGCGGGAGGACAGGCGCCTACGAGCAGTACTTC.

The rearrangement uses TRBV10-3 and TRBJ1-5; D remains unclear. The CDR3 spans 14 residues. Trimming took 3 bases from V and 2 from J, leaving 8 bases between them. The germline gives CDR1 ENHRY, CDR2 SYGVKD. The CDR3 DNA reads as TGTGCCATCAGTGACCGGCAGGGCAATCAGCCCCAGCATTTT. As protein: CAISDRQGNQPQHF.

The chain is built from TRBV6-5 and TRBJ2-7; no firm D call. V lost 7 bases, J lost 2 bases, and 6 bases lay in between. Germline CDR1 MNHEY, CDR2 SVGAGI. CDR3 size: 11 residues. This CDR3 is CASTTTYEQYF. CDR3 DNA: TGTGCCAGCACTACCACCTACGAGCAGTACTTC.

Only a few counts were recorded for this clone. V is TRBV5-1 and J is TRBJ2-7; 12 bases map to TRBD2. The V and J ends lost 4 bases and 4 bases, in that order; junction bases with no gene match: 3. Germline V gene lookup returns CDR1 SGHRS and CDR2 YFSETQ. CDR3 length equals 14 residues. The CDR3 sequence is CASSTGLAGYEQYF. The CDR3 nucleotides read TGCGCCAGCAGCACAGGACTAGCGGGGTACGAGCAGTACTTC.

J is TRBJ2-1 and V is TRBV30; 8 nucleotides agree with TRBD2. The length of the CDR3 is 15 residues. Germline CDR1 is GTSNPN and CDR2 is SVGIG (reference sequence). V lost 2 bases to trimming and J lost 2 bases; unmatched junction nucleotides: 5. CDR3 sequence (DNA): TGTGCCTGGAGTTTCGAGGGACTAGCCTACAATGAGCAGTTCTTC. It specifies CAWSFEGLAYNEQFF.

This chain joins TRBV11-3 and TRBJ1-2, with 9 bases that match TRBD1. J lost 7 bases, V lost 5 bases, and 5 bases had no gene match. Germline V gene lookup returns CDR1 SGHNT and CDR2 YENEEA. This CDR3 spans 13 amino acids. CDR3 in DNA: TGTGCCAGCAGCCTACAGGGGGCACGTGGCTACACCTTC. This gives the protein CASSLQGARGYTF.

The V gene is TRBV6-6, the J gene TRBJ2-7; D perhaps matches TRBD1 (5 bases). Germline V gene lookup returns CDR1 MNHNY and CDR2 SVGAGI (reference sequence). The CDR3 length is 13 residues. V dropped 0 bases and J dropped 3 bases, with 6 bases sitting between them. CDR3 coding DNA: TGTGCCAGCAGTTACTCCCAGGGCTACGAGCAGTACTTC. This gives the protein CASSYSQGYEQYF.

This clone was counted many times. The chain couples TRBV19 to TRBJ2-1, with 9 bases identical to TRBD1. The V gene end was trimmed by 5 bases and the J gene end by 8 bases; junction bases not matched to a gene: 7. CDR3 size: 14 residues. From germline, CDR1 is LNHDA and CDR2 SQIVND (reference sequence). The CDR3 here is CASSSGTGLHEQFF. The DNA of the CDR3 is TGTGCCAGTAGTTCAGGGACAGGGTTACATGAGCAGTTCTTC.

The chain carries TRBV21-1 and TRBJ2-1; TRBD2 is the table's D call, not checked against the DNA. TRBV21-1 is labeled a pseudogene. There are 16 residues in the CDR3. CDR3 sequence (DNA): TGTGCCAGCAGCAAAGGAGGAAGCGGAGTCTACAATGAGCAGTTCTTC. This gives the protein CASSKGGSGVYNEQFF.

The chain is built from TRBV5-4 and TRBJ2-5, with a tentative D call TRBD1 (6 bases). Germline assignment: CDR1 SGHNT and CDR2 YYREEE (reference sequence). The CDR3 is 15 amino acids. V was pared by 0 bases and J by 5 bases, with 14 bases between. The CDR3 is CASSLAGRGPETQYF. The CDR3, as DNA: TGTGCCAGCAGCTTGGCTGGCAGGGGCCCGGAGACCCAGTACTTC.